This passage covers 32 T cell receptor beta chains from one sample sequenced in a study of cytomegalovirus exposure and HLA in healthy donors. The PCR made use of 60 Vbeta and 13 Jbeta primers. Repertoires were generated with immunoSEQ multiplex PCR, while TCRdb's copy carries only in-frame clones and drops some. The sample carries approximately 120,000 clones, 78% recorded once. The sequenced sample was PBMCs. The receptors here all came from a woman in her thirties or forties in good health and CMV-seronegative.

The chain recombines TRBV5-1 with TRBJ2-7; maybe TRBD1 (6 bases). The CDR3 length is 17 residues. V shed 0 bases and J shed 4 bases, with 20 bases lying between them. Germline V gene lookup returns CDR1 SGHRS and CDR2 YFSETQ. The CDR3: CASSLAGYRVGIYEQYF. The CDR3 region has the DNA TGCGCCAGCAGCTTGGCGGGTTACAGGGTAGGAATTTACGAGCAGTACTTC.

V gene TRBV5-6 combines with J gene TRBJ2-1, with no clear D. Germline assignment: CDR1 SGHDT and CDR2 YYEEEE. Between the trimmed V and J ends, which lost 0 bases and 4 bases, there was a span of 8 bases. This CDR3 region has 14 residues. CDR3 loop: CASSLGLEYNEQFF. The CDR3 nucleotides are TGTGCCAGCAGCTTGGGGCTAGAATACAATGAGCAGTTCTTC.

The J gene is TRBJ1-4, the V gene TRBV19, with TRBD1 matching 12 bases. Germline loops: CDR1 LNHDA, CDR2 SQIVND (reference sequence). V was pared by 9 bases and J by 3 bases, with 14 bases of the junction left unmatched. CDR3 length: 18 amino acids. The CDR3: CARGEGQGAGRANEKLFF. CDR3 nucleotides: TGTGCCAGGGGAGAGGGACAGGGGGCGGGCAGGGCTAATGAAAAACTGTTTTTT.

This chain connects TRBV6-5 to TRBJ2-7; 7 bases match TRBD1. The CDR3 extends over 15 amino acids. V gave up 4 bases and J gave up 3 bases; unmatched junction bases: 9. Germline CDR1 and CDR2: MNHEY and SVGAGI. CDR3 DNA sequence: TGTGCCAGCAGTTTACAGGGGATGTATAACTACGAGCAGTACTTC. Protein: CASSLQGMYNYEQYF.

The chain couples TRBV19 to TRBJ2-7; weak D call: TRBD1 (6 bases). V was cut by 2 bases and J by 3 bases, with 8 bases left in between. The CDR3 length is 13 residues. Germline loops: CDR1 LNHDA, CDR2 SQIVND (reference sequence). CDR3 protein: CASSIQTGYEQYF. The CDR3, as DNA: TGTGCCAGTAGTATACAGACAGGCTACGAGCAGTACTTC.

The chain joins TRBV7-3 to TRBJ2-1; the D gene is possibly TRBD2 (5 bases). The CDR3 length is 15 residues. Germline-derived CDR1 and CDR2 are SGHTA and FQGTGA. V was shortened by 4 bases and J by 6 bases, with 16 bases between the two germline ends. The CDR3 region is CASSSGTTIGNEQFF. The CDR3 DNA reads TGTGCCAGCAGCTCGGGAACGACAATAGGCAATGAGCAGTTCTTC.

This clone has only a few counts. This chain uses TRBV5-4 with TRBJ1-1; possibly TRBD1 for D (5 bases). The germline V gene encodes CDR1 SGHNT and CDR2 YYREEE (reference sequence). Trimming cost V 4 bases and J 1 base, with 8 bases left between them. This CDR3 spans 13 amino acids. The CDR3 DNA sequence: TGTGCCAGCAGCGGCAGGGAGAACACTGAAGCTTTCTTT. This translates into CASSGRENTEAFF. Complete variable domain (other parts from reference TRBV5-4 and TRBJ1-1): ETGVTQSPTHLIKTRGQQVTLRCSSQSGHNTVSWYQQALGQGPQFIFQYYREEENGRGNFPPRFSGLQFPNYSSELNVNALELDDSALYLCASSGRENTEAFFGQGTRLTVV.

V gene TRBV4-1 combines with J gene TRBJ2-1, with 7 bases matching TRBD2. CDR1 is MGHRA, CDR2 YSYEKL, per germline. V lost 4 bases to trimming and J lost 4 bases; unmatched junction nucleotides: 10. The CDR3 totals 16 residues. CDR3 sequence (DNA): TGCGCCAGCAGCCCTGCCTACAGCGGGGCTTACAATGAGCAGTTCTTC. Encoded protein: CASSPAYSGAYNEQFF.

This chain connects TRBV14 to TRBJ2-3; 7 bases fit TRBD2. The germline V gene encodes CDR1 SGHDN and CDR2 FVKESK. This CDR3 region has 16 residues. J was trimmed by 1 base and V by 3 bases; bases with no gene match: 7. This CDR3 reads CASSQWTSSRTDTQYF. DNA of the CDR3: TGTGCCAGCAGCCAGTGGACTAGTTCCCGCACAGATACGCAGTATTTT.

CDR3 residues: CASSRATPETQYF. The CDR3 DNA is TGCGCCAGCAGCCGCGCGACTCCAGAGACCCAGTACTTC. The chain has TRBV5-1 and TRBJ2-5; D gene unclear. The V gene's germline CDR1 is SGHRS and CDR2 YFSETQ. The CDR3 extends over 13 amino acids. The V end lost 4 bases, the J end lost 4 bases, and 11 bases lay between the germline ends.

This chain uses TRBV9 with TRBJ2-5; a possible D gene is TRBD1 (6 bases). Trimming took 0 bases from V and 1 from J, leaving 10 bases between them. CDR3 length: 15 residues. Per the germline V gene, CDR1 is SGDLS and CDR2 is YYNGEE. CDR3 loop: CASSVVEGGQETQYF. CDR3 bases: TGTGCCAGCAGCGTAGTTGAAGGGGGCCAAGAGACCCAGTACTTC.

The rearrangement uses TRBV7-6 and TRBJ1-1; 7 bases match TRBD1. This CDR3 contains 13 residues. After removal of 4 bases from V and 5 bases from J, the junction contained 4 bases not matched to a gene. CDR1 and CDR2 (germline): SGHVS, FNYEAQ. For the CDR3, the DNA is TGTGCCAGCAGCTCACCGGACAGGACTGAAGCTTTCTTT. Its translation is CASSSPDRTEAFF.

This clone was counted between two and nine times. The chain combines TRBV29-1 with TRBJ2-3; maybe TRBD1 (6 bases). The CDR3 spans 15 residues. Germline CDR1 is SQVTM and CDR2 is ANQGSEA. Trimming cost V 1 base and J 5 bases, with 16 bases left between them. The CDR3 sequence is CSVEGRDIGRDTQYF. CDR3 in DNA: TGCAGCGTTGAAGGACGGGACATCGGCCGAGATACGCAGTATTTT.

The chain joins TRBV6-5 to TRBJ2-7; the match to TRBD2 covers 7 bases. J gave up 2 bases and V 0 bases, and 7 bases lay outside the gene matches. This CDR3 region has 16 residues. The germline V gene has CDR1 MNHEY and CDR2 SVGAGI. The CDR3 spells CASSYSISGGPYEQYF. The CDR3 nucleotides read TGTGCCAGCAGTTACTCGATTTCGGGAGGACCCTACGAGCAGTACTTC.

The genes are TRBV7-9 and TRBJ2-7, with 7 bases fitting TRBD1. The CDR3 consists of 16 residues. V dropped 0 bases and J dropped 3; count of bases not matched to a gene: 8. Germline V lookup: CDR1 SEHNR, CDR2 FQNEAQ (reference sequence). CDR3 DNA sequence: TGTGCCAGCAGCTTAGCCCGAGACAGGGAGAACTACGAGCAGTACTTC. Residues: CASSLARDRENYEQYF.

The CDR3 here is CASSPPGSGANVLTF. Written as DNA, the CDR3 is TGTGCCAGCAGCCCGCCGGGTTCTGGGGCCAACGTCCTGACTTTC. J is TRBJ2-6 and V is TRBV9; the D is unclear. The V gene lost 4 bases and the J gene lost 1 base, with 9 bases spanning the gap. CDR3 length: 15 amino acids. Germline V lookup: CDR1 SGDLS, CDR2 YYNGEE.

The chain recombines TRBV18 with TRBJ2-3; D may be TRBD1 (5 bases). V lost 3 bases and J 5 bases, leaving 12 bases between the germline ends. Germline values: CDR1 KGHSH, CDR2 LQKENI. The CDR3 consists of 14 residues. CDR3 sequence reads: CASSPLTEIDTQYF. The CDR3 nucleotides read TGTGCCAGCTCACCTTTGACAGAGATAGATACGCAGTATTTT.

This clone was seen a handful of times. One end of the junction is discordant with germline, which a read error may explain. CDR3 sequence reads: CASRDRELAKNSQYF. DNA of the CDR3: TGTGCCAGCAGGGACAGGGAGTTAGCCAAAAACAGTCAGTACTTC. V and J are TRBV2 and TRBJ2-4; 8 nucleotides align to TRBD1. The length of the CDR3 is 15 residues. Germline V CDR1 and CDR2: SNHLY, FYNNEI. Together with reference TRBV2 and TRBJ2-4, the CDR3 gives the full variable domain: EPEVTQTPSHQVTQMGQEVILRCVPISNHLYFYWYRQILGQKVEFLVSFYNNEISEKSEIFDDQFSVERPDGSNFTLKIRSTKLEDSAMYFCASRDRELAKNSQYFGAGTRLSVL.

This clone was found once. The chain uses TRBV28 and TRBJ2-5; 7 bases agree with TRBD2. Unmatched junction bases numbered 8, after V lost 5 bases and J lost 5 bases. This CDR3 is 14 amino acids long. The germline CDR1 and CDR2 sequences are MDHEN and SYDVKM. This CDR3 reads CASSIPGGSETQYF. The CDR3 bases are TGTGCCAGCAGTATTCCGGGAGGAAGCGAGACCCAGTACTTC.

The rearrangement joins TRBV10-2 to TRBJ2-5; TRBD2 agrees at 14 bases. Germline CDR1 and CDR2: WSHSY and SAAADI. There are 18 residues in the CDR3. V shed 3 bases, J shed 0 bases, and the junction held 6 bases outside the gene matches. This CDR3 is CASSDRLAGGPHQETQYF. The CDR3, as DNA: TGCGCCAGCAGTGACCGACTAGCGGGAGGGCCTCACCAAGAGACCCAGTACTTC.

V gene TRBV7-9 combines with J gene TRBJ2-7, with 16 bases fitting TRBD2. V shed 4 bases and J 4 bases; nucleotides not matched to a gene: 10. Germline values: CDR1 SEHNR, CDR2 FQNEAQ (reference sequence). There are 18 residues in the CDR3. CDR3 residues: CASSSRPGTSGRAYEQYF. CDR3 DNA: TGTGCCAGCAGCTCGAGACCCGGGACTAGCGGGAGGGCGTACGAGCAGTACTTC.

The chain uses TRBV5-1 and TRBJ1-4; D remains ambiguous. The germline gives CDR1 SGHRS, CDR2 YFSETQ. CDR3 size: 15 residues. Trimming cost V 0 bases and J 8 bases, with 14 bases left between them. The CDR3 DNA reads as TGCGCCAGCAGCTTGGGGCCCTTGGGAGCCGAAAAACTGTTTTTT. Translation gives CASSLGPLGAEKLFF.

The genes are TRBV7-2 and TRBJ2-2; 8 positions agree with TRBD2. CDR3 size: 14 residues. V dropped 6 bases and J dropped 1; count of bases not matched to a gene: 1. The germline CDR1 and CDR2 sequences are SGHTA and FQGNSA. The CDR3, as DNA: TGTGCCAGCAGACTAGCGGTGAACACCGGGGAGCTGTTTTTT. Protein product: CASRLAVNTGELFF. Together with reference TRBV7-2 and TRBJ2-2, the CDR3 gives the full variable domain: GAGVSQSPSNKVTEKGKDVELRCDPISGHTALYWYRQSLGQGLEFLIYFQGNSAPDKSGLPSDRFSAERTGGSVSTLTIQRTQQEDSAVYLCASRLAVNTGELFFGEGSRLTVL.

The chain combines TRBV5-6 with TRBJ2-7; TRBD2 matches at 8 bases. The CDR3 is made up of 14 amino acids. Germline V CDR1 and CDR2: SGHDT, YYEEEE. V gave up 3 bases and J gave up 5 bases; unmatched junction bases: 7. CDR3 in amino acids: CASSSGLGLDEQYF. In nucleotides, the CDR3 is TGTGCCAGCAGCTCGGGACTAGGGCTTGACGAGCAGTACTTC.

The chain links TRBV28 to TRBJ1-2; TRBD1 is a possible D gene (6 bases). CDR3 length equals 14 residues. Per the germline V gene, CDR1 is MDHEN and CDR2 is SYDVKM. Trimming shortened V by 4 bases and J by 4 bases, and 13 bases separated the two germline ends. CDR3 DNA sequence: TGTGCCAGCAGTTATGGACAGCTCTCCTATGGCTACACCTTC. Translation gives CASSYGQLSYGYTF.

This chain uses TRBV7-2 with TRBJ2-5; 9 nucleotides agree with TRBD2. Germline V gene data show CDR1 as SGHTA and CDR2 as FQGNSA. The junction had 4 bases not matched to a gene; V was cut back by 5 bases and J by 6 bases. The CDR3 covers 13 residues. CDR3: CASSPSGRQTQYF. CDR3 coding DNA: TGTGCCAGCAGCCCAAGCGGGAGGCAGACCCAGTACTTC.

The CDR3 sequence: CASSAKIASQETQYF. The DNA of the CDR3 is TGTGCCAGCAGCGCCAAGATAGCATCCCAAGAGACCCAGTACTTC. The chain combines TRBV7-6 with TRBJ2-5; D not certain. Germline V gene data show CDR1 as SGHVS and CDR2 as FNYEAQ. The germline V and J ends were trimmed by 5 bases and 1 base, with 14 bases remaining between them. The CDR3 loop spans 15 amino acids.

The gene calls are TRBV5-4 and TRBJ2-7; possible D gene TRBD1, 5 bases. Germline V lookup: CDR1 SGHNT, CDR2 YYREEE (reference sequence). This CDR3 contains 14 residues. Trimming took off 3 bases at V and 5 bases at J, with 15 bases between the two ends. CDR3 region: CASSSAVLRDEQYF. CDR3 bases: TGTGCCAGCAGCTCGGCAGTGCTCAGGGACGAGCAGTACTTC.

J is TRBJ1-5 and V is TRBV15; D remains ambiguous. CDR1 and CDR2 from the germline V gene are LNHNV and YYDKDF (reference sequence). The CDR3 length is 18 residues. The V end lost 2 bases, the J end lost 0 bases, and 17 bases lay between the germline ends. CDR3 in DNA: TGTGCCACCAGCAGACCAACAGAGTACCCTTATAGCAATCAGCCCCAGCATTTT. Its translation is CATSRPTEYPYSNQPQHF. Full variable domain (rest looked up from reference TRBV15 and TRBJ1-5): DAMVIQNPRYQVTQFGKPVTLSCSQTLNHNVMYWYQQKSSQAPKLLFHYYDKDFNNEADTPDNFQSRRPNTSFCFLDIRSPGLGDTAMYLCATSRPTEYPYSNQPQHFGDGTRLSIL.

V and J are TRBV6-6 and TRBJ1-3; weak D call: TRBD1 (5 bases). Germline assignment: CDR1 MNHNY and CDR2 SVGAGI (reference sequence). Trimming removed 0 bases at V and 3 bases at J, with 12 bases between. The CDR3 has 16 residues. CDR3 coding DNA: TGTGCCAGCAGTTACTCGAAAGGGGCGTTTGGAAACACCATATATTTT. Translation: CASSYSKGAFGNTIYF.

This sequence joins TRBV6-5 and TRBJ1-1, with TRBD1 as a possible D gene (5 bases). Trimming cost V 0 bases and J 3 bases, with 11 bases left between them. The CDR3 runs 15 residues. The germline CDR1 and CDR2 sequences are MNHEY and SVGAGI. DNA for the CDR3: TGTGCCAGCAGTTACTCGCAGGGAGGGGACACTGAAGCTTTCTTT. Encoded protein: CASSYSQGGDTEAFF.

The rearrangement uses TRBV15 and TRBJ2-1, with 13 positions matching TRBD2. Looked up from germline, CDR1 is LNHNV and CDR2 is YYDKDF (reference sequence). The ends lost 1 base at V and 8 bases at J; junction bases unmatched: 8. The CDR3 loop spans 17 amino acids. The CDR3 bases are TGTGCCACCAGCAGAGTTCCTACTAGCGGGAGGGTACATGAGCAGTTCTTC. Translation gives CATSRVPTSGRVHEQFF.